The next 22 T cell receptor beta chains were all read from a single sample in a study of blood T cell repertoires in COVID-19. The repertoire was sequenced with immunoSEQ multiplex PCR; TCRdb's copy has only in-frame clones and lacks some. The sample lists fewer than 200,000 clones, about 88% occurring once. Sequences were obtained from peripheral blood. These receptors all stem from a man aged 35-49 years with acute or convalescent COVID-19.

The rearrangement joins TRBV12-3 or TRBV12-4 to TRBJ1-2; D is perhaps TRBD1 (6 bases). The ends were cut back, 2 bases at V and 13 bases at J, with 17 bases in the middle. The CDR3 loop spans 13 amino acids. DNA of the CDR3: TGTGCCAGCAGTTTACGGGACACGAGTTCGGGCACCTTC. Amino acids: CASSLRDTSSGTF.

This chain links TRBV28 with TRBJ2-7, with a weak D call TRBD1 (6 bases). The length of the CDR3 is 13 residues. The V gene's germline CDR1 is MDHEN and CDR2 SYDVKM. V dropped 6 bases and J dropped 2 bases, with 11 bases sitting between them. CDR3 DNA sequence: TGTGCCAGCAGGACAGGCGCAACCTACGAGCAGTACTTC. Translation gives CASRTGATYEQYF.

The chain combines TRBV9 with TRBJ2-5; D gene uncertain. The CDR3 is made up of 13 amino acids. V lost 4 bases and J lost 5, with 12 bases in between. Per germline, CDR1 SGDLS and CDR2 YYNGEE. The CDR3, as DNA: TGTGCCAGCAGCCCCAGAACCAGTGAGACCCAGTACTTC. Translating gives CASSPRTSETQYF.

This clone was counted only a few times. The rearrangement joins TRBV5-4 to TRBJ2-2; no firm D call. Trimming removed 1 base from V and 6 bases from J, with 7 bases in between. Germline CDR1 is SGHNT and CDR2 is YYREEE (reference sequence). The CDR3 runs to 13 residues. In DNA form, the CDR3 reads TGTGCCAGCAGCTTGTTGGTAGCCGGGGAGCTGTTTTTT. This codes for CASSLLVAGELFF.

The chain combines TRBV29-1 with TRBJ2-3; maybe TRBD1 (6 bases). V was cut by 6 bases and J by 5 bases, with 15 bases left in between. Looked up from germline, CDR1 is SQVTM and CDR2 is ANQGSEA. CDR3 size: 13 residues. The CDR3 region is CSVRGTLVDTQYF. In DNA form, the CDR3 reads TGCAGCGTCAGGGGCACCTTGGTAGATACGCAGTATTTT.

The V gene is TRBV4-3, the J gene TRBJ2-7; 14 nucleotides line up with TRBD2. The V gene end was trimmed by 3 bases and the J gene end by 3 bases; junction bases not matched to a gene: 1. Germline CDR1 reads LGHNA; CDR2 reads YSLEER. The CDR3 runs to 15 residues. CDR3 sequence (DNA): TGCGCCAGCAGCCAGGGGACTAGCGGGGGCTACGAGCAGTACTTC. Translating it yields CASSQGTSGGYEQYF.

The rearrangement joins TRBV6-4 to TRBJ2-1; TRBD2 might be the D (6 bases). This CDR3 region has 16 residues. The germline V and J ends were trimmed by 6 bases and 2 bases, with 17 bases remaining between them. Per the germline V gene, CDR1 is MRHNA and CDR2 is SNTAGT. CDR3 nucleotide sequence: TGTGCCAGCAGCCCCCTCGGCGGGGACGCCTACAATGAGCAGTTCTTC. Translated: CASSPLGGDAYNEQFF.

The gene calls are TRBV10-3 and TRBJ1-2; TRBD1 might be the D (6 bases). Germline values: CDR1 ENHRY, CDR2 SYGVKD. The V end was cut by 3 bases, the J end by 6 bases, with 20 bases between. This CDR3 has 16 amino acids. This CDR3 reads CAISDPDPTGTDGYTF. DNA of the CDR3: TGTGCCATCAGTGACCCTGACCCCACAGGGACCGATGGCTACACCTTC.

The chain recombines TRBV6-1 with TRBJ1-4; D possibly corresponds to TRBD1 (6 bases). Trimming cost V 2 bases and J 0 bases, with 19 bases left between them. The germline V gene has CDR1 MNHNS and CDR2 SASEGT. CDR3 length equals 19 residues. The CDR3 nucleotides read TGTGCCAGCAGTGAATCGGCACCAGGGGTATTTGCAACTAATGAAAAACTGTTTTTT. Its translation: CASSESAPGVFATNEKLFF.

The gene calls are TRBV2 and TRBJ1-1, with D possibly TRBD1 on 5 matching bases. The length of the CDR3 is 14 residues. The germline V gene encodes CDR1 SNHLY and CDR2 FYNNEI. V was clipped by 7 bases and J by 11 bases, with 23 bases between them. The CDR3 region has the DNA TGTGCCAGCAAAACAGGCCGGGAGACACTGAAGGCTTTCTTT. This gives the protein CASKTGRETLKAFF.

The chain employs TRBV4-1 and TRBJ2-7, with TRBD1 matching 7 bases. Per germline, CDR1 MGHRA and CDR2 YSYEKL. V was pared by 3 bases and J by 3 bases, with 8 bases of the junction left unmatched. This CDR3 spans 15 amino acids. The CDR3 region has the DNA TGCGCCAGCAGCCAGGTACCGGGACAGATCTACGAGCAGTACTTC. Protein sequence: CASSQVPGQIYEQYF.

This clone was observed a few times. This chain uses TRBV4-1 with TRBJ2-1; 9 bases fit TRBD2. Germline V CDR1 and CDR2: MGHRA, YSYEKL. This CDR3 is built from 16 residues. J gave up 0 bases and V 0 bases, and 0 bases lay outside the gene matches. The CDR3 here is CASSQEAGGSYNEQFF. CDR3 sequence (DNA): TGCGCCAGCAGCCAAGAAGCGGGGGGCTCCTACAATGAGCAGTTCTTC.

V usage is TRBV6-2 or TRBV6-3 and J usage is TRBJ2-3; 7 nucleotides match TRBD2. This CDR3 spans 15 amino acids. V lost 2 bases, J lost 4 bases, and 6 bases stayed unmatched. Germline assignment: CDR1 MNHEY and CDR2 SVGEGT. The CDR3 DNA reads TGTGCCAGCAGTTACCACGGACTAGGGCCAGATACGCAGTATTTT. This sequence encodes CASSYHGLGPDTQYF.

This sequence joins TRBV7-2 and TRBJ1-3; D is ambiguous. The CDR3 is made up of 17 amino acids. Deletions cut 0 bases from V and 0 bases from J, with 12 bases between. Germline values: CDR1 SGHTA, CDR2 FQGNSA. The CDR3 loop reads CASSLAGALNSGNTIYF. CDR3 DNA sequence: TGTGCCAGCAGCTTAGCGGGCGCTTTGAACTCTGGAAACACCATATATTTT. Combining the CDR3 with reference TRBV7-2 and TRBJ1-3 gives the whole variable domain GAGVSQSPSNKVTEKGKDVELRCDPISGHTALYWYRQSLGQGLEFLIYFQGNSAPDKSGLPSDRFSAERTGGSVSTLTIQRTQQEDSAVYLCASSLAGALNSGNTIYFGEGSWLTVV.

The J gene is TRBJ1-3, the V gene TRBV9; D gene uncertain. CDR1 SGDLS and CDR2 YYNGEE come from the germline V gene. This CDR3 spans 16 amino acids. V shed 4 bases and J shed 0 bases, with 14 bases lying between them. The CDR3 spells CASSHSFIDSGNTIYF. The CDR3 nucleotides are TGTGCCAGCAGCCATTCCTTCATAGACTCTGGAAACACCATATATTTT.

This clone was detected a few times. The chain employs TRBV19 and TRBJ2-7; D is unclear. Looked up from germline, CDR1 is LNHDA and CDR2 is SQIVND (reference sequence). Trimming removed 3 bases at V and 4 bases at J, with 19 bases between. This CDR3 has 16 amino acids. In DNA form, the CDR3 reads TGTGCCAGTAGTATGCGGCCGGATTTCGTTCGGTACGAGCAGTACTTC. Protein: CASSMRPDFVRYEQYF.

This clone has more than one count but fewer than ten. For the CDR3, the DNA is TGTGCCACCAGCAGAAAGCTAGACAGGGACGAGCAGTACTTC. It encodes CATSRKLDRDEQYF. The chain recombines TRBV15 with TRBJ2-7, with 7 nucleotides matching TRBD1. The CDR3 sequence is 14 residues long. The V gene end was trimmed by 2 bases and the J gene end by 5 bases; junction bases not matched to a gene: 6. In germline, CDR1 is LNHNV, CDR2 YYDKDF (reference sequence).

This rearrangement joins TRBV6-5 to TRBJ2-4, with TRBD1 as a possible D gene (5 bases). Germline CDR1 reads MNHEY; CDR2 reads SVGAGI. Trimming took 0 bases from V and 0 from J, leaving 9 bases between them. The CDR3 is 16 residues long. The CDR3 bases are TGTGCCAGCAGTTACTCTACAGGCCGAGCCAAAAACATTCAGTACTTC. Its protein product is CASSYSTGRAKNIQYF.

This rearrangement joins TRBV5-4 to TRBJ1-2; D not resolved. The V end lost 4 bases, the J end lost 1 base, and 14 bases lay between the germline ends. Per germline, CDR1 SGHNT and CDR2 YYREEE (reference sequence). This CDR3 region has 15 residues. The CDR3 sequence: CASSPSPERNYGYTF. Written as DNA, the CDR3 is TGTGCCAGCAGCCCTAGCCCGGAGCGTAACTATGGCTACACCTTC.

This chain connects TRBV7-9 to TRBJ1-1, with D perhaps matching TRBD1 (5 bases). The V end was cut by 5 bases, the J end by 4 bases, with 20 bases between. CDR1 SEHNR and CDR2 FQNEAQ come from the germline V gene (reference sequence). CDR3 size: 16 residues. The chain's CDR3 is CASSPHSPFGGTEAFF. CDR3 bases: TGTGCCAGCAGCCCGCACAGTCCGTTCGGGGGCACTGAAGCTTTCTTT.

This clone appeared once. The V call is TRBV3-1 (or the pseudogene TRBV3-2), the J call TRBJ1-4, with TRBD1 matching over 9 bases. V gave up 4 bases and J gave up 10 bases; unmatched junction bases: 13. The CDR3 runs to 16 residues. From germline, CDR1 is LGHDT and CDR2 YNNKEL (reference sequence). CDR3 DNA: TGTGCCAGCAGCCCTTCCCAAACAGGGGGCGGAGGAAAACTGTTTTTT. Its protein is CASSPSQTGGGGKLFF.

A single count supports this clone. The V and J genes are TRBV3-1 (or the pseudogene TRBV3-2) and TRBJ1-3, with no clear D. The CDR3 is 13 residues long. From germline, CDR1 is LGHDT and CDR2 YNNKEL (reference sequence). The V and J ends lost 0 bases and 3 bases respectively, with 3 bases between them. The CDR3 coding sequence is TGTGCCAGCAGCCAAGATCATGGAAACACCATATATTTT. Its protein product is CASSQDHGNTIYF.